The subject of this entry is one TCR beta chain. Its recognized antigen is unknown. This may come from a read error, since a much larger clone is one base off. Looking up the germline V gene yields CDR1 KGHSH and CDR2 LQKENI. Its CDR3 holds 15 amino acids, cysteine through phenylalanine. Only CDR3 DNA remains: 45 bases, in frame from the first base. The data derive from a study of blood T cells in healthy people across ages (dated by TCRdb to the mid-2010s). Describing the broader study: Template switching captured roughly one uniquely barcoded TCR beta cDNA molecule per two T cells in model experiments. To track age-related changes in TCR beta repertoire diversity, the study relied on deep sequencing normalized with unique cDNA molecular identifiers. Four age groups were formed from the donors: young (average about 15 years), middle-aged (around 37), aged (62) and long-lived (around 82). To avoid experimental bias, donors of different ages were spread randomly across the sequencing lanes. Two additional independent replicas of 1 million unique cDNA reads from the same blood draw were analyzed for two donors (one aged 18 to 30 and one aged 80 or older). The research as a whole found: The percentage of naive T cells measured by flow cytometry correlated strongly with observed TCR beta diversity. Because profiling used bulk unsorted PBMCs, naive and antigen-experienced compartments could not be compared conclusively. Compared with the aged group, the long-lived group had more naive CD4+ T cells, fewer expanded clones and increased TCR diversity, a pattern suggesting age selection. Total diversity estimates from one million sequenced T cells were considered lower bounds and underestimates. As age increased, observed TCR beta diversity per million T cells dropped in a roughly linear way, and a significant reduction was already evident by age 40. The CMV infection status of donors was not known, potentially confounding age-related changes in expanded clonotypes.

The library was obtained by 5' RACE. This sample was sequenced with an Illumina HiSeq 2500. A second PCR of roughly 7 to 11 cycles was performed with a sample-barcoded 5' primer and a J-beta primer mix. A template-switch 5' adaptor carrying 12 random nucleotides introduced a unique molecular identifier onto each TCR beta cDNA molecule. Each sample yielded at least 2.5 million CDR3-containing paired-end reads. The Mint cDNA synthesis kit, primed by a TRBC-specific oligonucleotide, was used to synthesize first-strand cDNA from all RNA. All cDNA was treated with uracil-DNA glycosylase and then went through a first 18-cycle PCR with the universal primers M1SS and BC2_uni_R. The published analysis was carried out like this. Each sample was normalized by randomly selecting 1 million high-quality reads, each carrying a distinct molecular identifier. Instead of being binned into consensus sequences, reads that shared molecular identifiers were thrown out. MiTCR, with a Q25 quality threshold and the strictest error-elimination algorithm, was used for CDR3 identification, clonotype clustering and error correction. Lower-bound total TCR beta diversity was estimated with a nonparametric unseen species model using Euler transformation. Clones were called with MiXCR by TCRdb after fastp trimmed the public reads at Q25, and only in-frame beta chains were retained. Rows merge per CDR3 protein into single entries with the most common DNA and genes. TCRdb, not the original authors, processed these V and J calls. For this sample there are just under 750,000 distinct CDR3 sequences; 22% appear just once. Of the sample, around 22% is held by the ten largest clones.

Donors were roughly 40 systemically healthy Caucasian individuals from Russia aged roughly 6 to 100 years. Each donor gave about 10 milliliters of peripheral blood, drawn into EDTA-treated Vacutainer tubes. PBMCs were isolated by Ficoll-Paque density-gradient centrifugation, with at least 7 million obtained per sample. Trizol reagent was used to extract total RNA from PBMCs, with at least 5 micrograms per sample. For every donor, an aliquot of PBMCs went through flow cytometry to measure the percentages of naive CD45RAhigh/CD27high T cells. This chain joins TRBV18 to TRBJ1-2, and possibly TRBD1, on 6 matching bases. This clonotype was obtained from a man between 70 and 80 years old in good health. Specimen: blood. The sequence in DNA is TGTGCCAGCTCACCAGAGTATGGACAGTTATATGGCTACATCTTC. Its amino acids are CASSPEYGQLYGYIF. The variable domain in full, with residues beyond the CDR3 obtained from the reference TRBV18 and TRBJ1-2 genes, is NAGVMQNPRHLVRRRGQEARLRCSPMKGHSHVYWYRQLPEEGLKFMVYLQKENIIDESGMPKERFSAEFPKEGPSILRIQQVVRGDSAAYFCASSPEYGQLYGYIFGSGTRLTVV.